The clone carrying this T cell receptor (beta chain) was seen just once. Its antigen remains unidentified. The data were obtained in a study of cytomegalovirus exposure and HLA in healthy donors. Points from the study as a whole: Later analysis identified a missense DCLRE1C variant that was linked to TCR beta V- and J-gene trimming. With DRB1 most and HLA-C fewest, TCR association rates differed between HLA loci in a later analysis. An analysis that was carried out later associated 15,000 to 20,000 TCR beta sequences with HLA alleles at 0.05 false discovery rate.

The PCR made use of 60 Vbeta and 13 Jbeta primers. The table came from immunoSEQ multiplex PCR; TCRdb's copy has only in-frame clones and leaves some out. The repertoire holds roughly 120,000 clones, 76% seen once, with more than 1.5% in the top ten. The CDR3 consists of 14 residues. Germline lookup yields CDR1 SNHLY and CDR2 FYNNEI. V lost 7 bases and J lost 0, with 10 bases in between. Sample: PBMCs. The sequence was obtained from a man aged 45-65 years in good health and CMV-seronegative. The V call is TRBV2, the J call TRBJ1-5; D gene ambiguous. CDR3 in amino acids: CASTTDHSNQPQHF. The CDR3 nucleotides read TGTGCCAGCACCACAGATCATAGCAATCAGCCCCAGCATTTT.